What follows are 15 T cell receptor beta chains derived from one specimen sequenced in a study of blood T cell repertoires in COVID-19. Measured with immunoSEQ multiplex PCR; TCRdb has only the in-frame clones, and not every one. Counted here are 400,000 to 450,000 clones, about nine tenths occurring once; the ten biggest clones make up under 1.5%. Sequenced sample: peripheral blood. The receptors were gathered from a woman aged 25-40 years with active or convalescent COVID-19.

This rearrangement joins TRBV21-1 to TRBJ1-5; the D segment call TRBD1 is taken from the table without a DNA check. TRBV21-1 is an annotated pseudogene. The CDR3 is 15 residues long. CDR3 sequence: CASSKKRQVGKPQHF. CDR3 sequence (DNA): TGTGCCAGCAGCAAAAAACGACAGGTCGGGAAGCCCCAGCATTTT.

The chain has TRBV5-1 and TRBJ1-1, with 9 bases aligning to TRBD1. CDR1 is SGHRS and CDR2 is YFSETQ in the germline V gene. V dropped 7 bases and J dropped 4; count of bases not matched to a gene: 11. The CDR3 is made up of 15 amino acids. The CDR3 DNA follows: TGCGCCAGCGGACATGGGGGACAGGGAGGCACTGAAGCTTTCTTT. The encoded protein is CASGHGGQGGTEAFF. Using reference TRBV5-1 and TRBJ1-1 for the parts outside the CDR3, the full variable domain is KAGVTQTPRYLIKTRGQQVTLSCSPISGHRSVSWYQQTPGQGLQFLFEYFSETQRNKGNFPGRFSGRQFSNSRSEMNVSTLELGDSALYLCASGHGGQGGTEAFFGQGTRLTVV.

This sequence joins TRBV6-5 and TRBJ1-2; D gene ambiguous. V lost 0 bases and J 11 bases, leaving 19 bases between the germline ends. This CDR3 comprises 15 residues. Germline V CDR1 and CDR2: MNHEY, SVGAGI. The CDR3 protein is CASSYSDKAQGSYTF. The CDR3 DNA reads as TGTGCCAGCAGTTACTCAGACAAGGCCCAAGGATCTTACACCTTC.

The CDR3 here is CAWSADSPLHF. Written as DNA, the CDR3 is TGTGCCTGGAGTGCGGATTCACCCCTCCACTTT. The rearrangement joins TRBV30 to TRBJ1-6; the D is unclear. V dropped 1 base and J dropped 8 bases, with 3 bases sitting between them. Germline loops: CDR1 GTSNPN, CDR2 SVGIG (reference sequence). The CDR3 is 11 residues long.

The table lists this clone with a count of one. The rearrangement links TRBV7-2 to TRBJ2-4, with 8 bases lining up with TRBD1. Per the germline V gene, CDR1 is SGHTA and CDR2 is FQGNSA. There are 16 residues in the CDR3. Trimming took 5 bases from V and 1 from J; bases not matched to a gene: 7. The CDR3 sequence is CASSIDRGWAKNIQYF. The CDR3, as DNA: TGTGCCAGCAGCATCGACAGGGGTTGGGCCAAAAACATTCAGTACTTC.

This rearrangement joins TRBV19 to TRBJ1-5; 7 bases map to TRBD1. The CDR3 extends over 16 amino acids. Germline values: CDR1 LNHDA, CDR2 SQIVND (reference sequence). After removal of 7 bases from V and 4 bases from J, the junction contained 13 bases not matched to a gene. The CDR3: CASTFNKGAKNQPQHF. The CDR3 nucleotides read TGTGCCAGTACGTTTAATAAGGGGGCCAAAAATCAGCCCCAGCATTTT.

The chain has TRBV10-3 and TRBJ2-2; the match to TRBD2 covers 11 bases. The CDR3 extends over 19 amino acids. In germline, CDR1 is ENHRY, CDR2 SYGVKD. The trim removed 10 bases at V and 0 bases at J, leaving 16 bases unmatched. Here the CDR3 reads CATGRLAGGSITNTGELFF. The DNA of the CDR3 is TGTGCCACGGGACGGCTAGCGGGGGGTTCTATTACGAACACCGGGGAGCTGTTTTTT.

This clone appeared once. J is TRBJ1-6 and V is TRBV15; D call uncertain. Trimming left V 0 bases short and J 9 bases short, with 12 bases between. Germline V gene data show CDR1 as LNHNV and CDR2 as YYDKDF (reference sequence). The length of the CDR3 is 15 residues. The CDR3 coding sequence is TGTGCCACCAGCAGAGATGAGGTTCGCGCTTCACCCCTCCACTTT. This sequence encodes CATSRDEVRASPLHF.

The chain uses TRBV19 and TRBJ2-4; 7 nucleotides agree with TRBD2. The CDR3 extends over 16 amino acids. Germline trimming cut 3 bases from V and 6 bases from J; bases unmatched to any gene: 11. Germline loops: CDR1 LNHDA, CDR2 SQIVND (reference sequence). CDR3 DNA: TGTGCCAGTAGTATTGGGCTAGCGGCCTCCGGAAACATTCAGTACTTC. Its translation is CASSIGLAASGNIQYF.

V is TRBV6-6 and J is TRBJ1-1, with 7 bases fitting TRBD1. V gave up 8 bases and J gave up 1 base; unmatched junction bases: 4. The CDR3 has 13 amino acids. From germline, CDR1 is MNHNY and CDR2 SVGAGI (reference sequence). The CDR3 is CASQQGRNTEAFF. CDR3 nucleotides: TGTGCCAGCCAACAGGGGAGGAACACTGAAGCTTTCTTT.

This chain connects TRBV6-1 to TRBJ2-5; TRBD2 might be the D (5 bases). This CDR3 is 14 amino acids long. Germline CDR1 MNHNS, CDR2 SASEGT. Trimming removed 2 bases from V and 5 bases from J, with 12 bases in between. The CDR3 region is CASSEMGRRETQYF. CDR3 coding DNA: TGTGCCAGCAGTGAAATGGGCCGGAGGGAGACCCAGTACTTC.

J is TRBJ1-1 and V is TRBV14; possibly TRBD1 for D (5 bases). This CDR3 comprises 14 residues. Germline-derived CDR1 and CDR2 are SGHDN and FVKESK. The V gene lost 0 bases and the J gene lost 1 base, with 6 bases spanning the gap. CDR3 coding DNA: TGTGCCAGCAGCCAAGAGGGGGGGAACACTGAAGCTTTCTTT. As protein: CASSQEGGNTEAFF.

The rearrangement uses TRBV6-5 and TRBJ1-1, with D hard to call. The CDR3 runs 13 residues. Germline V gene lookup returns CDR1 MNHEY and CDR2 SVGAGI. V lost 5 bases to trimming and J lost 7 bases, with 14 bases between them. The CDR3, as DNA: TGTGCCAGCAGTCCCCTTGCGCAGGATGAAGCTTTCTTT. It specifies CASSPLAQDEAFF.

The V call is TRBV21-1, the J call TRBJ2-3; the table's TRBD2 call for D was not verified on the DNA. TRBV21-1 is described as a pseudogene. CDR3 length equals 17 residues. The CDR3 DNA is TGTGCCAGCAGCAAATCTCTCCCTCGGTCAACCACAGATACGCAGTATTTT. Translation: CASSKSLPRSTTDTQYF.

J is TRBJ1-2 and V is TRBV28; the D is unclear. Trimming took 6 bases from V and 1 from J, leaving 6 bases between them. Germline V gene lookup returns CDR1 MDHEN and CDR2 SYDVKM. The CDR3 runs to 12 residues. CDR3 in amino acids: CASSRGNYGYTF. In nucleotides, the CDR3 is TGTGCCAGCAGCCGGGGTAACTATGGCTACACCTTC.